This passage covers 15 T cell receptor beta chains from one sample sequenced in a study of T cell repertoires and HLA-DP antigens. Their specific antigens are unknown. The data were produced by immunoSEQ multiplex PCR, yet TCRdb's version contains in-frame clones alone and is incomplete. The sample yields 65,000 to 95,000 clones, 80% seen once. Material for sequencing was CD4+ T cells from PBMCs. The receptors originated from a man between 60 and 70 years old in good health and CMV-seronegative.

CDR3 bases: TGTGCCAGCAGCCAAGAGAAACAGCTCAATGAGCAGTTCTTC. As protein: CASSQEKQLNEQFF. The chain combines TRBV4-2 with TRBJ2-1, with D hard to call. There are 14 residues in the CDR3. The ends were cut back, 0 bases at V and 6 bases at J, with 9 bases in the middle. The germline V gene encodes CDR1 LGHNA and CDR2 YNFKEQ.

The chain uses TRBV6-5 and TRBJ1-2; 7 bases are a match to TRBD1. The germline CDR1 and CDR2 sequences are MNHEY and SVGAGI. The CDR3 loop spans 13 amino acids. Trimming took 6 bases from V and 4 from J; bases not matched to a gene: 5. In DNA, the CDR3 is TGTGCCAGCAGCCCACAGGGGATCTATGGCTACACCTTC. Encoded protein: CASSPQGIYGYTF.

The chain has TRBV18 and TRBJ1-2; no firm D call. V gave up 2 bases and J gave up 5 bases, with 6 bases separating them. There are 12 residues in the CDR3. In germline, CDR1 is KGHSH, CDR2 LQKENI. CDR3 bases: TGTGCCAGCTCACCAGAAGTATATGGCTACACCTTC. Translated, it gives CASSPEVYGYTF.

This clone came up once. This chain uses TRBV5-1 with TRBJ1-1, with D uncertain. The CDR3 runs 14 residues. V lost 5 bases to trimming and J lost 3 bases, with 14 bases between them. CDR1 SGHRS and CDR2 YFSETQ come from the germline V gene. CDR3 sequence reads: CASSSGGMDTEAFF. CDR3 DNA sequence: TGCGCCAGCAGTAGTGGCGGCATGGACACTGAAGCTTTCTTT.

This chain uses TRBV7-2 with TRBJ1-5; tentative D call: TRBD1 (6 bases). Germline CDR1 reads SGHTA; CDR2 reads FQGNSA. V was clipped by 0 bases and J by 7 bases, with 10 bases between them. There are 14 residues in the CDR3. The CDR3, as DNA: TGTGCCAGCAGCTTAGCGGGGGGCTACCAGCCCCAGCATTTT. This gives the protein CASSLAGGYQPQHF.

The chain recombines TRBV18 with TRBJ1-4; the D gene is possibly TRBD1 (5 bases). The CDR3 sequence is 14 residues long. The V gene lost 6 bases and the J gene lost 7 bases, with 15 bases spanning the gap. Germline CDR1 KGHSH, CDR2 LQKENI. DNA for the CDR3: TGTGCCAGCTCTCCGGGGCTGGAGGGTGAAAAACTGTTTTTT. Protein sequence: CASSPGLEGEKLFF.

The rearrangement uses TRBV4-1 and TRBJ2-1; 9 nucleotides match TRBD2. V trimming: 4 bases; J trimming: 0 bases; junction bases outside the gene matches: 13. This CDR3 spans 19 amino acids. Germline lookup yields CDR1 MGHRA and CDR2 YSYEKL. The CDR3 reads CASSRLGTSGQSSYNEQFF. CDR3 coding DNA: TGCGCCAGCAGCCGCCTGGGAACTAGCGGGCAGAGCTCCTACAATGAGCAGTTCTTC.

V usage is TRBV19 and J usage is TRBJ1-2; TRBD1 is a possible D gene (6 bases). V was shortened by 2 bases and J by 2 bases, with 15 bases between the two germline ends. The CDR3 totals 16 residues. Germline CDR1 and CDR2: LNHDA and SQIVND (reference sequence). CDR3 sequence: CASSISGTSWNYGYTF. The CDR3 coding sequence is TGTGCCAGTAGTATAAGTGGGACAAGCTGGAACTATGGCTACACCTTC.

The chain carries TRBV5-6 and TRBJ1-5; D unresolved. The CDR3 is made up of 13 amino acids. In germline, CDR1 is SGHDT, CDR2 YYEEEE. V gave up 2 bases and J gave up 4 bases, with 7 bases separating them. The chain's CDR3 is CASSFRPNQPQHF. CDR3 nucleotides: TGTGCCAGCAGCTTTCGGCCTAATCAGCCCCAGCATTTT. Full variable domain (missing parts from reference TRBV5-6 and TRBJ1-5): DAGVTQSPTHLIKTRGQQVTLRCSPKSGHDTVSWYQQALGQGPQFIFQYYEEEERQRGNFPDRFSGHQFPNYSSELNVNALLLGDSALYLCASSFRPNQPQHFGDGTRLSIL.

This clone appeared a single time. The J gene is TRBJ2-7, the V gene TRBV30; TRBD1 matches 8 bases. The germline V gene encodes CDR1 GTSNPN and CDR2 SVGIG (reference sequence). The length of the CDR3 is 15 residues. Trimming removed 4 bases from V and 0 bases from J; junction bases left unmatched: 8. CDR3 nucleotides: TGTGCCTGGACTTGGCCGGACAGGGACTCCTACGAGCAGTACTTC. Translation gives CAWTWPDRDSYEQYF.

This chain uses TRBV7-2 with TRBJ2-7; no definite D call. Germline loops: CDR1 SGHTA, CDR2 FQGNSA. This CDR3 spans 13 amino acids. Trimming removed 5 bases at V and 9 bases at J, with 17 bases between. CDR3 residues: CASSPWASSGQYF. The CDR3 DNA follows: TGTGCCAGCAGCCCCTGGGCTTCCTCTGGGCAGTACTTC.

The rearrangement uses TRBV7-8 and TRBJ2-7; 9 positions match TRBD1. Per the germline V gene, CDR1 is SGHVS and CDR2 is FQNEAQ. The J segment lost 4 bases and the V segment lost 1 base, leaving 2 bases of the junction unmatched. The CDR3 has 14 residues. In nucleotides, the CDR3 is TGTGCCAGCAGCTTAGGACAGGGGGGGTACGAGCAGTACTTC. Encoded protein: CASSLGQGGYEQYF.

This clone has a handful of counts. CDR3 loop: CASSLGTSQETQYF. CDR3 in DNA: TGTGCCAGCAGCCTCGGGACTTCGCAAGAGACCCAGTACTTC. The chain joins TRBV6-5 to TRBJ2-5; D perhaps matches TRBD2 (6 bases). In germline, CDR1 is MNHEY, CDR2 SVGAGI. The CDR3 consists of 14 residues. The V end lost 6 bases, the J end lost 2 bases, and 13 bases lay between the germline ends.

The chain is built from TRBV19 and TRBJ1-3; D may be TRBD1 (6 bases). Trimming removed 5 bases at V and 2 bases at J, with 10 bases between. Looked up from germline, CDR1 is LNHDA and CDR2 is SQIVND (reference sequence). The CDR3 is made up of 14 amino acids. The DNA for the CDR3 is TGTGCCAGTAGTCCCCGGACAGCTGGAAACACCATATATTTT. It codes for CASSPRTAGNTIYF.

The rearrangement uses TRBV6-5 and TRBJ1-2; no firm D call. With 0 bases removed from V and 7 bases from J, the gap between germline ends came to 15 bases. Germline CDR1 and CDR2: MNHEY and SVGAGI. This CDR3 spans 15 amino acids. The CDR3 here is CASSYSGRGGSGYTF. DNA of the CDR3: TGTGCCAGCAGTTACTCTGGCCGAGGCGGGTCTGGCTACACCTTC.